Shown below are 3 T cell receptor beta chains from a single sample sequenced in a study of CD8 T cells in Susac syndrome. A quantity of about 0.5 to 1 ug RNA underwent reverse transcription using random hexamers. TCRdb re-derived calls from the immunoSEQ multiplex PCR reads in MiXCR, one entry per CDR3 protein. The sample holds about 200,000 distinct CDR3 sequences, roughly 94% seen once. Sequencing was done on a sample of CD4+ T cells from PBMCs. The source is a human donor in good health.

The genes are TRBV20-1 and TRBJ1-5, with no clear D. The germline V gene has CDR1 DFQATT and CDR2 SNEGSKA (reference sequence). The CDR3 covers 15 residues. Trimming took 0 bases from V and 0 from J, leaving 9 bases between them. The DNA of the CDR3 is TGCAGTGCTAGAGATCAACGGTATAGCAATCAGCCCCAGCATTTT. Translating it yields CSARDQRYSNQPQHF.

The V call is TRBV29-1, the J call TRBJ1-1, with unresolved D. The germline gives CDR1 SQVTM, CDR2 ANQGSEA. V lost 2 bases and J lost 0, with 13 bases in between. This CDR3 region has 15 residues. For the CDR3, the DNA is TGCAGCGTTGAATCCCCCGGGGAAATGAACACTGAAGCTTTCTTT. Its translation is CSVESPGEMNTEAFF. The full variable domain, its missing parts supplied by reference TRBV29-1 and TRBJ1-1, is SAVISQKPSRDICQRGTSLTIQCQVDSQVTMMFWYRQQPGQSLTLIATANQGSEATYESGFVIDKFPISRPNLTFSTLTVSNMSPEDSSIYLCSVESPGEMNTEAFFGQGTRLTVV.

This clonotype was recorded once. CDR3 nucleotides: TGCGCCAGCAGCTCCAGCCAAACTAGTTCCCATGAGCAGTTCTTC. Its protein product is CASSSSQTSSHEQFF. This chain uses TRBV5-1 with TRBJ2-1; tentative D call: TRBD2 (5 bases). Germline-derived CDR1 and CDR2 are SGHRS and YFSETQ. Deletions cut 3 bases from V and 8 bases from J, with 18 bases between. CDR3 size: 15 residues.